This T cell receptor beta chain stems from a study of T cell responses to AZD1222 COVID-19 vaccine (dated by TCRdb to the early 2020s). Regarding the study in general: Because spike-specific TCR depth and breadth did not differ between the two schedules, AZD1222 recipients who got a second dose at roughly 4 weeks were pooled with those who got a second dose at roughly 12 weeks. A total of around 240 trial participants underwent TCR sequencing, of whom around 200 received two doses of AZD1222 and some 25 received two doses of the MenACWY control vaccine. Enrollment into the trials was organized by age into subgroups of 18-55, 56-69 and 70-plus years, and those subgroups contained about 160, 30 and 59 TCR-sequenced participants, respectively. Paper-wide results and their limitations: No day 14 peak-response samples were available, so repertoires were characterized only after the peak T cell response. In the small 56-69-year group, the increase in depth fell short of significance, most likely because of low power. Conclusions about previously exposed vaccinees are limited because only five to seven AZD1222 recipients were SARS-CoV-2 seropositive at baseline. Participants were mostly white British and included more females than males, and it was suggested by the authors that clonal diversity may have been underestimated. The vaccine-associated CD4 TCRs covered the entire spike protein, and the dominant responses fell in regions 160-218 and 743-854. Epitopes outside the regions mutated in the B.1.351 and B.1.1.7 variants were reportedly recognized by nearly half of the unique spike-specific TCRs. After two AZD1222 doses, both the breadth and the depth of spike-specific TCRs were significantly higher than at day 0 and than in MenACWY recipients.

Reading the germline V gene (reference sequence) gives CDR1 MNHEY and CDR2 SMNVEV. V and J are truncated by 5 bases and 2 bases respectively, leaving an intervening sequence of 16 bases. The CDR3 contains 16 residues, cysteine and phenylalanine counted. Only the CDR3 part of the read is kept: 48 bases, read in frame from the first base. Of note for this clone: Its antigen remains undetermined. No much larger clone exists at a distance of one base, and base qualities are not known.

The time point label on this specimen signifies: baseline before first vaccination. Vaccinee samples were obtained from the UK trials COV001 and COV002, which included a single-blind randomized controlled phase 2/3 trial of AZD1222 (ChAdOx1 nCoV-19) in healthy adults. For TCRbeta chain sequencing, PBMC samples were collected from trial participants at day 0 and at day 28 after the second dose. The CDR3 regions of human TCRbeta chains were analyzed by immunosequencing. Turning to the authors' computational methods: TCRs in the repertoires were matched against a reference library of SARS-CoV-2-specific TCRs that had been generated with the MIRA antigen-specificity platform. Breadth was defined as the fraction of unique TCRs that were SARS-CoV-2-associated. Depth was defined as the fraction of total T cells that were SARS-CoV-2-associated. Using the MIRA data, each spike-specific TCR was assigned both to the spike region to which the TCR was reactive and to a CD4 or CD8 class. Log10-transformed breadth and depth values were compared by one-way ANOVA with Sidak's multiple comparisons tests. The table was pulled from immuneACCESS by TCRdb, which kept in-frame rearrangements only. Such tables lose some clones; where checked, under half of the loss comes from unresolved V genes, and the rest has no known cause. That table supplies the V and J calls and clone size; D and trimming were determined from the DNA. Across this sample there are approximately 110,000 clones, with about 95% seen only once. Roughly 2% of the sample belongs to the ten largest clones.

Source: peripheral blood, taken on day 0 of AZD1222 vaccination. The TCR was taken from an adult in good health. The chain was built from TRBV27 and TRBJ1-3; the D gene identity is not certain. The CDR3 here reads CASSPSGRAPGNTIYF. The DNA sequence is given as TGTGCCAGCAGTCCTTCCGGGAGGGCGCCTGGAAACACCATATATTTT.